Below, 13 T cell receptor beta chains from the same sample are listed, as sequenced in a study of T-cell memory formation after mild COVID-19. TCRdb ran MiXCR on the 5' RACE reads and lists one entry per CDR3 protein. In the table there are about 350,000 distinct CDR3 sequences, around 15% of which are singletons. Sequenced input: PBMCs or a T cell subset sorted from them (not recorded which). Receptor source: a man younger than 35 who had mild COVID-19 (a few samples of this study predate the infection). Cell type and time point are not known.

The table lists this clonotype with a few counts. The CDR3 sequence is CSVRYAGNQPQHF. The CDR3 DNA sequence: TGCAGCGTTCGCTACGCAGGCAATCAGCCCCAGCATTTT. This chain joins TRBV29-1 and TRBJ1-5; D not resolved. CDR3 length equals 13 residues. Germline-derived CDR1 and CDR2 are SQVTM and ANQGSEA. Trimming removed 5 bases at V and 2 bases at J, with 10 bases between.

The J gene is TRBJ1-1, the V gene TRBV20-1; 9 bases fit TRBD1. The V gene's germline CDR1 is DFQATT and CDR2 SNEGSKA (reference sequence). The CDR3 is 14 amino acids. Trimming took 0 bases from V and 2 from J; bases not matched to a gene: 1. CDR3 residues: CSAREGQGNTEAFF. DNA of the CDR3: TGCAGTGCTAGAGAGGGACAGGGTAACACTGAAGCTTTCTTT.

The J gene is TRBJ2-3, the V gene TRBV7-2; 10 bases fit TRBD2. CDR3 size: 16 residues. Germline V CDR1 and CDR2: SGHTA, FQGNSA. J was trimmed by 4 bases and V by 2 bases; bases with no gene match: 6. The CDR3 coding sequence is TGTGCCAGCAGCTTATGGGCTAGCGGGGGCGCAGATACGCAGTATTTT. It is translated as CASSLWASGGADTQYF.

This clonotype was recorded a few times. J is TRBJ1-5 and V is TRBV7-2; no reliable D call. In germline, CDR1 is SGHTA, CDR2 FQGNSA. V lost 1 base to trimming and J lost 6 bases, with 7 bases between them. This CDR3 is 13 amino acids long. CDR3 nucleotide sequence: TGTGCCAGCAGCTTAGTCGGGGTTCAGCCCCAGCATTTT. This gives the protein CASSLVGVQPQHF.

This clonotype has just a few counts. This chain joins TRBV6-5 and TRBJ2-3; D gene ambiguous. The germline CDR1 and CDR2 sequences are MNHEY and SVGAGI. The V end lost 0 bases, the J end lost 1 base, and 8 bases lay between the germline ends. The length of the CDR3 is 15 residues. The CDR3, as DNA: TGTGCCAGCAGTTACTCCTCGTACGGCACAGATACGCAGTATTTT. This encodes CASSYSSYGTDTQYF.

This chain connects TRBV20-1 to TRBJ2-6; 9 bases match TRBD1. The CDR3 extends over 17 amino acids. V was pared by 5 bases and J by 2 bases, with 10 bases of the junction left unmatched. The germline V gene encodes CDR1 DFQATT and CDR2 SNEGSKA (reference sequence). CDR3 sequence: CSAAPGTGPAGANVLTF. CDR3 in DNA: TGCAGTGCTGCACCTGGGACAGGGCCTGCTGGGGCCAACGTCCTGACTTTC.

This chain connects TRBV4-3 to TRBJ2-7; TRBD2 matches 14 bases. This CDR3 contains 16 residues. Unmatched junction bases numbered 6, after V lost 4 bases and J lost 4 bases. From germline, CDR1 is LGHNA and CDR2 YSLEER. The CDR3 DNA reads TGCGCCAGCAGCCGAACCGGGACTAGCGGGGGTTACGAGCAGTACTTC. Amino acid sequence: CASSRTGTSGGYEQYF.

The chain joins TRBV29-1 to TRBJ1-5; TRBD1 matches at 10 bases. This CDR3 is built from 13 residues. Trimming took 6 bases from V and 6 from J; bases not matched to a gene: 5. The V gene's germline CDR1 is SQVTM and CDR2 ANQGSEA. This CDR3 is CSVGQGLGQPQHF. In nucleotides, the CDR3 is TGCAGCGTGGGACAGGGGTTAGGTCAGCCCCAGCATTTT.

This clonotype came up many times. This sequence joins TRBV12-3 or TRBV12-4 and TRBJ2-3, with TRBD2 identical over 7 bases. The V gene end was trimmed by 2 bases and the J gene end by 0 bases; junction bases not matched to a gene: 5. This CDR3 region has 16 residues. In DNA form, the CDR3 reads TGTGCCAGCAGTTTAATCTCGCGGGGGAGCACAGATACGCAGTATTTT. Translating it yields CASSLISRGSTDTQYF.

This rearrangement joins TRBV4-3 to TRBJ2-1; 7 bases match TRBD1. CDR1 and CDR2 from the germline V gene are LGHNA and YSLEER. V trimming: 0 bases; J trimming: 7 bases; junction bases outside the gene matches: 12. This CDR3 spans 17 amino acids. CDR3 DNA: TGCGCCAGCAGCCAAGATTGGGACGGGACAGTCTCTAATGAGCAGTTCTTC. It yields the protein CASSQDWDGTVSNEQFF.

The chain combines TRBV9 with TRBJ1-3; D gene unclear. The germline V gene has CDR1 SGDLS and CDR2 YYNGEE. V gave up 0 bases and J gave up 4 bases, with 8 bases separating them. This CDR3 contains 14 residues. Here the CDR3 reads CASSVAGGGNTIYF. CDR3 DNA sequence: TGTGCCAGCAGCGTAGCGGGTGGAGGAAACACCATATATTTT.

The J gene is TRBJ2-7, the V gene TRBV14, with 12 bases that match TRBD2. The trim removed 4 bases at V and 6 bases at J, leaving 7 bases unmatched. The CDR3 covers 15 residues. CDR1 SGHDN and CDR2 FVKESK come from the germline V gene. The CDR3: CASSRLLAGGREQYF. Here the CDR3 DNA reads TGTGCCAGCAGCCGGCTACTAGCGGGGGGTCGCGAGCAGTACTTC.

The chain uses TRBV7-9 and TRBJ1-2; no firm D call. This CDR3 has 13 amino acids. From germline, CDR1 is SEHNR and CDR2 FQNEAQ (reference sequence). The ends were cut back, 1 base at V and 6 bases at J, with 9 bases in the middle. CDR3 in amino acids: CASSLDGFDGYTF. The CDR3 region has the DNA TGTGCCAGCAGCTTAGATGGTTTTGATGGCTACACCTTC.